The 24 T cell receptor beta chains reported below all come from one sample, sequenced in a study of T cell repertoires in cytomegalovirus infection. TCRdb re-called the reads through MiXCR, storing one row per CDR3 protein. The sample lists roughly 240,000 distinct CDR3 sequences; about 7% were seen once. Sequences were obtained from PBMCs. The receptors derive from a human donor in good health (CMV status not recorded). Some clones in this sample may be carry-over from other donors' samples.

The table lists this clonotype with many counts. This rearrangement joins TRBV6-2 or TRBV6-3 to TRBJ1-1; D uncertain. This CDR3 is 14 amino acids long. The V gene lost 5 bases and the J gene lost 2 bases, with 12 bases spanning the gap. The germline gives CDR1 MNHEY, CDR2 SVGEGT. The CDR3 sequence: CASSRSGPNTEAFF. Written as DNA, the CDR3 is TGTGCCAGCAGTCGCAGTGGACCCAACACTGAAGCTTTCTTT.

There are a few counts of this clonotype. This chain uses TRBV14 with TRBJ1-2, with D perhaps matching TRBD1 (6 bases). CDR1 and CDR2 (germline): SGHDN, FVKESK. V was shortened by 4 bases and J by 9 bases, with 15 bases between the two germline ends. CDR3 length equals 13 residues. The CDR3 sequence is CASSPTRGWSYTF. DNA for the CDR3: TGTGCCAGCAGCCCCACAAGGGGGTGGAGCTACACCTTC. Drawing the rest from reference TRBV14 and TRBJ1-2, the complete variable domain is EAGVTQFPSHSVIEKGQTVTLRCDPISGHDNLYWYRRVMGKEIKFLLHFVKESKQDESGMPNNRFLAERTGGTYSTLKVQPAELEDSGVYFCASSPTRGWSYTFGSGTRLTVV.

This clonotype was found many times. The chain has TRBV7-2 and TRBJ2-6; D is uncertain. The CDR3 length is 13 residues. The V gene's germline CDR1 is SGHTA and CDR2 FQGNSA. V was trimmed by 1 base and J by 4 bases, leaving 2 bases between them. CDR3 residues: CASSLDGANVLTF. The CDR3 coding sequence is TGTGCCAGCAGCTTAGACGGGGCCAACGTCCTGACTTTC.

The V call is TRBV12-3 or TRBV12-4, the J call TRBJ2-7, with 7 bases that match TRBD2. The CDR3 spans 15 residues. Trimming cost V 5 bases and J 1 base; bases outside gene matches: 8. CDR3 nucleotide sequence: TGTGCCAGCAGTCCCCGGGGAGGGATATCCTACGAGCAGTACTTC. Protein: CASSPRGGISYEQYF.

This clonotype was found many times. The rearrangement uses TRBV6-2 or TRBV6-3 and TRBJ2-7, with no clear D. V was pared by 7 bases and J by 6 bases, with 10 bases between. CDR1 is MNHEY, CDR2 SVGEGT, per germline. The CDR3 spans 11 residues. CDR3 sequence: CASTKDREQYF. The CDR3, as DNA: TGTGCCAGCACTAAAGACCGCGAGCAGTACTTC.

This clonotype was seen ten or more times. DNA for the CDR3: TGTGCCAGCAGGACAGGTTATGGCTACACCTTC. Residues: CASRTGYGYTF. This chain joins TRBV12-3 or TRBV12-4 and TRBJ1-2; D may be TRBD1 (6 bases). This CDR3 has 11 residues. V lost 6 bases and J lost 5, with 7 bases in between.

This clonotype was picked up many times. The CDR3 loop reads CASSLVARASNQPQHF. The CDR3 DNA reads TGTGCCAGCAGCTTAGTGGCCAGGGCCAGCAATCAGCCCCAGCATTTT. The chain is built from TRBV7-2 and TRBJ1-5; D is possibly TRBD1 (5 bases). The CDR3 is made up of 16 amino acids. Germline-derived CDR1 and CDR2 are SGHTA and FQGNSA. V was cut by 1 base and J by 1 base, with 11 bases left in between. Full variable domain (outside the CDR3, taken from reference TRBV7-2 and TRBJ1-5): GAGVSQSPSNKVTEKGKDVELRCDPISGHTALYWYRQSLGQGLEFLIYFQGNSAPDKSGLPSDRFSAERTGGSVSTLTIQRTQQEDSAVYLCASSLVARASNQPQHFGDGTRLSIL.

This clonotype was counted at least ten times. The rearrangement uses TRBV7-2 and TRBJ1-2, with D tentatively TRBD1 (5 bases). The CDR3 length is 14 residues. Germline lookup yields CDR1 SGHTA and CDR2 FQGNSA. The germline V and J ends were trimmed by 3 bases and 6 bases, with 14 bases remaining between them. CDR3 in amino acids: CASSLGQGFHGYTF. The CDR3 DNA reads as TGTGCCAGCAGCTTGGGGCAGGGATTCCATGGCTACACCTTC.

This clonotype has a count of ten or more. V gene TRBV12-3 or TRBV12-4 combines with J gene TRBJ2-7; no clear D. Trimming pared 3 bases from V and 3 bases from J, leaving 9 bases between. The CDR3 length is 13 residues. Here the CDR3 reads CASSFSRIYEQYF. CDR3 in DNA: TGTGCCAGCAGTTTCAGCAGGATCTACGAGCAGTACTTC.

The sample holds many counts of this clonotype. This chain joins TRBV7-2 and TRBJ2-5; 9 bases match TRBD2. Germline loops: CDR1 SGHTA, CDR2 FQGNSA. Trimming cost V 5 bases and J 4 bases; bases outside gene matches: 5. The CDR3 is 14 residues long. The CDR3 coding sequence is TGTGCCAGCAGCCCTGGACTAGCGTTAGAGACCCAGTACTTC. The encoded protein is CASSPGLALETQYF.

The sample holds many counts of this clonotype. The rearrangement links TRBV29-1 to TRBJ2-5, with 7 bases matching TRBD1. The CDR3 consists of 13 residues. The V gene's germline CDR1 is SQVTM and CDR2 ANQGSEA. V was pared by 3 bases and J by 1 base, with 2 bases of the junction left unmatched. This CDR3 is CSVEDRSQETQYF. Written as DNA, the CDR3 is TGCAGCGTTGAGGACAGGAGCCAAGAGACCCAGTACTTC.

Ten or more counts support this clonotype. The V call is TRBV20-1, the J call TRBJ1-5; tentative D call: TRBD1 (6 bases). From germline, CDR1 is DFQATT and CDR2 SNEGSKA (reference sequence). This CDR3 is 13 amino acids long. V was trimmed by 1 base and J by 6 bases, leaving 10 bases between them. The CDR3 DNA follows: TGCAGTGCTAGAGTCACAGGGAGTCAGCCCCAGCATTTT. This encodes CSARVTGSQPQHF.

This clonotype was counted a few times. The rearrangement joins TRBV2 to TRBJ2-1; 7 positions match TRBD1. Unmatched junction bases numbered 7, after V lost 7 bases and J lost 1 base. CDR3 length: 15 residues. Germline assignment: CDR1 SNHLY and CDR2 FYNNEI. The CDR3, as DNA: TGTGCCAGCATCCCAGAGACAGGGTCCTACAATGAGCAGTTCTTC. This encodes CASIPETGSYNEQFF.

This clonotype has a count of ten or more. V and J are TRBV19 and TRBJ1-1; TRBD1 is a possible D gene (5 bases). V was shortened by 3 bases and J by 3 bases, with 8 bases between the two germline ends. Germline CDR1 is LNHDA and CDR2 is SQIVND (reference sequence). The CDR3 spans 13 residues. The CDR3 spells CASSILGDTEAFF. CDR3 coding DNA: TGTGCCAGTAGTATTCTGGGGGACACTGAAGCTTTCTTT.

A few counts support this clonotype. One junction end disagrees with the germline gene, perhaps due to a read error. The chain employs TRBV27 and TRBJ1-1, with a weak D call TRBD1 (5 bases). There are 11 residues in the CDR3. CDR1 and CDR2 from the germline V gene are MNHEY and SMNVEV (reference sequence). As DNA, the CDR3 is TGTGCCAGCAGAGGGGCAGGGTCTGCGGAATTT. Its protein product is CASRGAGSAEF.

The V call is TRBV6-6, the J call TRBJ2-1; the D gene is possibly TRBD2 (6 bases). The ends were cut back, 2 bases at V and 9 bases at J, with 26 bases in the middle. The CDR3 is made up of 18 amino acids. Germline V CDR1 and CDR2: MNHNY, SVGAGI (reference sequence). The CDR3 here is CASSYPFDGSEVSGEQFF. CDR3 nucleotides: TGTGCCAGCAGTTACCCTTTTGACGGGAGCGAGGTGTCCGGTGAGCAGTTCTTC.

There are many counts of this clonotype. The V and J genes are TRBV2 and TRBJ1-3; D is uncertain. Germline values: CDR1 SNHLY, CDR2 FYNNEI. V gave up 1 base and J gave up 2 bases, with 9 bases separating them. CDR3 length: 15 amino acids. The CDR3 coding sequence is TGTGCCAGCAGTGAAGGGCGGCAGGCTGGAAACACCATATATTTT. Protein sequence: CASSEGRQAGNTIYF.

This clonotype was counted many times. The rearrangement uses TRBV29-1 and TRBJ2-2; D remains unclear. The CDR3 covers 14 residues. Germline V lookup: CDR1 SQVTM, CDR2 ANQGSEA. Trimming took 7 bases from V and 5 from J, leaving 17 bases between them. The CDR3 is CSGALSLSTGELFF. CDR3 nucleotides: TGCAGCGGCGCCCTATCGTTGTCTACCGGGGAGCTGTTTTTT.

This clonotype was detected ten times or more. The J gene is TRBJ1-5, the V gene TRBV15; D gene uncertain. CDR1 is LNHNV and CDR2 is YYDKDF in the germline V gene (reference sequence). CDR3 length: 12 amino acids. V lost 2 bases, J lost 4 bases, and 3 bases lay in between. As DNA, the CDR3 is TGTGCCACCAGCAGAACTAATCAGCCCCAGCATTTT. Its translation is CATSRTNQPQHF. Based on the CDR3 plus reference TRBV15 and TRBJ1-5, the full variable domain is DAMVIQNPRYQVTQFGKPVTLSCSQTLNHNVMYWYQQKSSQAPKLLFHYYDKDFNNEADTPDNFQSRRPNTSFCFLDIRSPGLGDTAMYLCATSRTNQPQHFGDGTRLSIL.

Note on this clonotype: This could be a read error, since a much larger clone is one nucleotide away. The chain carries TRBV6-5 and TRBJ1-1, with D unclear. The germline V and J ends were trimmed by 0 bases and 4 bases, with 9 bases remaining between them. The germline V gene has CDR1 MNHEY and CDR2 SVGAGI. The CDR3 totals 14 residues. The CDR3 protein is CASSYSAGTTEAFF. The CDR3 nucleotides read TGTGCCAGCAGTTACTCAGCGGGAACCACTGAAGCTTTCTTT.

This clonotype has at least ten counts. The rearrangement links TRBV7-2 to TRBJ1-5, with 8 bases that match TRBD1. The V segment lost 1 base and the J segment 6 bases; nucleotides outside the gene matches: 2. The germline V gene has CDR1 SGHTA and CDR2 FQGNSA. This CDR3 has 14 amino acids. The CDR3 loop reads CASSLGTGIQPQHF. The CDR3, as DNA: TGTGCCAGCAGCTTAGGGACAGGGATTCAGCCCCAGCATTTT.

This clonotype was detected ten times or more. The gene calls are TRBV12-3 or TRBV12-4 and TRBJ1-1; 9 nucleotides match TRBD1. The CDR3 totals 16 residues. With V trimmed by 6 bases and J by 3 bases, 11 bases remained unmatched. The CDR3 reads CASSMRDRVVHTEAFF. The CDR3 DNA is TGTGCCAGCAGCATGCGGGACAGGGTAGTTCACACTGAAGCTTTCTTT.

Many counts were recorded for this clonotype. The chain employs TRBV2 and TRBJ2-7, with 9 bases identical to TRBD1. Per the germline V gene, CDR1 is SNHLY and CDR2 is FYNNEI. The V segment lost 6 bases and the J segment 0 bases; nucleotides outside the gene matches: 6. The length of the CDR3 is 15 residues. The CDR3 loop reads CASRTGTGSSYEQYF. For the CDR3, the DNA is TGTGCCAGCAGAACCGGGACAGGGAGCTCCTACGAGCAGTACTTC.

This clonotype showed up many times. This sequence joins TRBV6-2 or TRBV6-3 and TRBJ2-1; 9 bases line up with TRBD2. The ends lost 7 bases at V and 16 bases at J; junction bases unmatched: 14. CDR3 length: 13 residues. Germline loops: CDR1 MNHEY, CDR2 SVGEGT. CDR3 loop: CASTPSGGPSNFF. CDR3 sequence (DNA): TGTGCCAGCACACCCAGCGGGGGGCCCAGTAATTTCTTC.